These 9 T cell receptor beta chains were sequenced from one sample in a study of cytomegalovirus exposure and HLA in healthy donors. PCR used 60 Vbeta primers and 13 Jbeta primers. Some clones are missing from TCRdb's copy, which holds only in-frame ones; the method was immunoSEQ multiplex PCR. The table includes approximately 150,000 clones, approximately 84% detected once. The sequenced material came from PBMCs. These receptors came from a girl between 5 and 17 years old in good health and CMV-seropositive.

This sequence joins TRBV30 and TRBJ2-2; 7 nucleotides agree with TRBD1. Germline CDR1 reads GTSNPN; CDR2 reads SVGIG (reference sequence). Losses at the gene ends were 0 bases for V and 7 bases for J; bases not matched to a gene: 8. The CDR3 covers 15 residues. CDR3 sequence reads: CAWSVDRVIHGELFF. CDR3 bases: TGTGCCTGGAGTGTAGACAGGGTGATACACGGGGAGCTGTTTTTT.

The rearrangement uses TRBV19 and TRBJ2-2; the D gene is possibly TRBD1 (6 bases). The germline CDR1 and CDR2 sequences are LNHDA and SQIVND (reference sequence). This CDR3 is built from 11 residues. V lost 8 bases to trimming and J lost 6 bases, with 7 bases between them. CDR3 sequence: CASWGPGELFF. CDR3 DNA sequence: TGTGCCAGTTGGGGGCCCGGGGAGCTGTTTTTT.

The rearrangement uses TRBV30 and TRBJ2-6; the match to TRBD1 covers 7 bases. Germline-derived CDR1 and CDR2 are GTSNPN and SVGIG (reference sequence). V was pared by 0 bases and J by 2 bases, with 10 bases of the junction left unmatched. The CDR3 has 18 amino acids. DNA for the CDR3: TGTGCCTGGAGTGTACTAAGGACAGGCCCTACTGGGGCCAACGTCCTGACTTTC. This translates into CAWSVLRTGPTGANVLTF. The whole variable domain, remainder taken from reference TRBV30 and TRBJ2-6, is SQTIHQWPATLVQPVGSPLSLECTVEGTSNPNLYWYRQAAGRGLQLLFYSVGIGQISSEVPQNLSASRPQDRQFILSSKKLLLSDSGFYLCAWSVLRTGPTGANVLTFGAGSRLTVL.

This clone was found a few times. This chain connects TRBV7-9 to TRBJ2-1, with D tentatively TRBD2 (5 bases). The CDR3 is made up of 16 amino acids. Germline lookup yields CDR1 SEHNR and CDR2 FQNEAQ (reference sequence). V lost 3 bases to trimming and J lost 0 bases, with 12 bases between them. CDR3 region: CASSLGAQSSYNEQFF. For the CDR3, the DNA is TGTGCCAGCAGCTTGGGAGCTCAAAGCTCCTACAATGAGCAGTTCTTC. Using reference TRBV7-9 and TRBJ2-1 for the parts outside the CDR3, the full variable domain is DTGVSQNPRHKITKRGQNVTFRCDPISEHNRLYWYRQTLGQGPEFLTYFQNEAQLEKSRLLSDRFSAERPKGSFSTLEIQRTEQGDSAMYLCASSLGAQSSYNEQFFGPGTRLTVL.

The chain joins TRBV18 to TRBJ2-7; D ambiguous. The CDR3 has 14 residues. V gave up 2 bases and J gave up 3 bases, with 11 bases separating them. Germline V gene sequence: CDR1 KGHSH, CDR2 LQKENI. The CDR3 sequence: CASSPSATIYEQYF. CDR3 bases: TGTGCCAGCTCACCATCAGCGACGATCTACGAGCAGTACTTC.

The chain has TRBV5-1 and TRBJ2-3; tentatively, D is TRBD2 (6 bases). Between the trimmed V and J ends, which lost 5 bases and 2 bases, there was a span of 15 bases. This CDR3 is built from 15 residues. Germline values: CDR1 SGHRS, CDR2 YFSETQ. CDR3 nucleotides: TGCGCCAGCAGGCCCCCCGGGGGAAACACAGATACGCAGTATTTT. It codes for CASRPPGGNTDTQYF.

The rearrangement uses TRBV27 and TRBJ2-5; TRBD1 agrees at 7 bases. Germline lookup yields CDR1 MNHEY and CDR2 SMNVEV (reference sequence). This CDR3 is 14 amino acids long. V was pared by 8 bases and J by 4 bases, with 10 bases of the junction left unmatched. The CDR3 DNA reads as TGTGCCAGCGGATCCCGGGACAGCGGAGAGACCCAGTACTTC. It specifies CASGSRDSGETQYF.

V gene TRBV11-3 combines with J gene TRBJ1-2, with D perhaps TRBD1 (5 bases). The V and J ends lost 2 bases and 5 bases respectively, with 6 bases between them. This CDR3 region has 12 residues. CDR1 and CDR2 from the germline V gene are SGHNT and YENEEA. Here the CDR3 DNA reads TGTGCCAGCAGCTTACCAGGGTATGGCTACACCTTC. The encoded protein is CASSLPGYGYTF.

Written as DNA, the CDR3 is TGTGCCAGTAGCCTCGACCCGGGGGACTATGGCTACACCTTC. This codes for CASSLDPGDYGYTF. The rearrangement links TRBV19 to TRBJ1-2, with a tentative D call TRBD1 (5 bases). The V gene's germline CDR1 is LNHDA and CDR2 SQIVND (reference sequence). V gave up 6 bases and J gave up 3 bases, with 14 bases separating them. This CDR3 is built from 14 residues.